A single TCR beta chain is shown here with its context. The antigen is not known. The CDR3 loop spans 11 amino acids. Germline V CDR1 and CDR2: LNHNV, YYDKDF (reference sequence). The V and J ends lost 1 base and 8 bases respectively, with 3 bases between them. The sample belongs to a study of T-cell memory formation after mild COVID-19. Findings of the study overall: CD4/CD8 balance characterized clones contracting day 15 to 85, and CD4+ skew characterized later expanders. Clones from the second wave (peaking day 37) had unconfirmed SARS-CoV-2 specificity.

Employing constant-segment primers, 5'RACE generated TCR alpha and TCR beta cDNA libraries bearing sample barcodes and UMIs. TCRdb processed the 5' RACE reads anew with MiXCR; each CDR3 protein has one entry. The data show almost 250,000 distinct CDR3 sequences, with 15% to 19% seen just once and more than 2% held by the top ten. V is TRBV15 and J is TRBJ2-1; D is ambiguous. This sequence originates from an adult woman who had mild COVID-19 (a few samples of this study predate the infection). Cell type and time point are not known. Sequences were obtained from PBMCs or a T cell subset sorted from them (not recorded which). The CDR3: CATSRADEQFF. CDR3 bases: TGTGCCACCAGCAGAGCGGATGAGCAGTTCTTC.